This TCR beta chain came from a study of cytomegalovirus exposure and HLA in healthy donors. General study points: It was reported in a later analysis that an Asian-associated ancestry cluster showed fewer N-insertions than the approximately 700-donor mean.

The PCR had 60 Vbeta and 13 Jbeta primers. Sequencing used immunoSEQ multiplex PCR; TCRdb keeps in-frame clones, though not all of them. Seen here are around 110,000 clones, around 75% observed once, and the top ten hold 1.6%. Germline CDR1 MNHEY, CDR2 SMNVEV (reference sequence). The trim removed 6 bases at V and 3 bases at J, leaving 8 bases unmatched. The CDR3 loop spans 15 amino acids. With respect to this clone: The antigen remains unidentified.

Sequencing was done on a sample of PBMCs. The rearrangement links TRBV27 to TRBJ2-7, with 10 bases identical to TRBD2. This receptor was taken from a woman aged 18-29 years in good health and CMV-seronegative. For the CDR3, the DNA is TGTGCCAGCAGGATCTCCGGGACTAGCGTCTACGAGCAGTACTTC. Translation: CASRISGTSVYEQYF.